This T cell receptor (beta chain) was profiled in a study of blood T cell repertoires in COVID-19 (dated by TCRdb to between 2020 and 2021). Regarding the study in general: Collaborator samples came from the United States, Italy and Spain and covered acute and convalescent phases of COVID-19. The prospective study material was composed of cDNA or gDNA derived from T cells, B-cell-depleted T cells, or PBMCs. Deeply sampled blood TCRbeta repertoires from subjects exposed to, actively infected with, or recovered from COVID-19 were included in the dataset. The repertoires were released in a freely available public database intended as a resource for research on the immune response to SARS-CoV-2. Samples came from the ongoing ImmuneRACE study (first 160 participants) plus 1,254 subjects from 6 global collaborators. Nearly every sample came with metadata listing a de-identified subject ID, COVID-19 status, age in years and sex. Where available, HLA class I and class II types were obtained from metadata supplied by the sample provider rather than from assay-based typing. Overall study results and their limits: The amount of clinical and demographic metadata varied by source and participant and was provided uncurated.

For this clone: Its antigen target is currently unknown. Nothing much larger sits one base from this clone, and base qualities are not available.

The trim is 2 bases for V and 0 bases for J, with a gap of 12 bases between the germline ends. The CDR1 and CDR2 encoded by the germline V gene are WSHSY and SAAADI. The CDR3 numbers 16 residues from cysteine through phenylalanine. This entry keeps only the CDR3 DNA: 48 bases, framed from base 1. TCRbeta CDR3 regions were amplified from genomic DNA by means of the immunoSEQ Assay, a bias-controlled multiplex PCR. Regarding the original processing steps: The number of nucleated cells in each sample was estimated by amplification of reference gene primers within the assay. To quantify the absolute abundance of each unique TCRbeta CDR3 rearrangement, sequence reads were collapsed and filtered. For each sample, productive Simpson clonality was calculated as the square root of Simpson's diversity index across productive rearrangements. What TCRdb holds here is the immuneACCESS table cut down to in-frame rearrangements. Part of the clones is not present; checked against another copy, under half of the missing clones reflect an unresolved V gene, and the others are unexplained. That table is the source of V, J and clone size, and D and trimming were worked out from the DNA. This sample is represented by roughly 99,000 clones; less than 85% of them were singletons. 15% to 20% of the sample rests with the top ten.

Whole blood was collected in K2EDTA tubes by collaborating institutions according to the institutions' own protocols. For TCRbeta analysis, collaborator samples were shipped as frozen whole blood, as isolated PBMCs, or as DNA extracted from either sample type. The receptor chain draws on TRBV10-2 and TRBJ2-3; confidence is insufficient to name the D gene. The material sequenced was peripheral blood. The sequence came from a woman of 80 years or more with active or convalescent COVID-19. The CDR3 region: CASSEQDPRSTDTQYF. The DNA sequence is as follows: TGCGCCAGCAGTGAGCAGGATCCCCGGAGCACAGATACGCAGTATTTT.